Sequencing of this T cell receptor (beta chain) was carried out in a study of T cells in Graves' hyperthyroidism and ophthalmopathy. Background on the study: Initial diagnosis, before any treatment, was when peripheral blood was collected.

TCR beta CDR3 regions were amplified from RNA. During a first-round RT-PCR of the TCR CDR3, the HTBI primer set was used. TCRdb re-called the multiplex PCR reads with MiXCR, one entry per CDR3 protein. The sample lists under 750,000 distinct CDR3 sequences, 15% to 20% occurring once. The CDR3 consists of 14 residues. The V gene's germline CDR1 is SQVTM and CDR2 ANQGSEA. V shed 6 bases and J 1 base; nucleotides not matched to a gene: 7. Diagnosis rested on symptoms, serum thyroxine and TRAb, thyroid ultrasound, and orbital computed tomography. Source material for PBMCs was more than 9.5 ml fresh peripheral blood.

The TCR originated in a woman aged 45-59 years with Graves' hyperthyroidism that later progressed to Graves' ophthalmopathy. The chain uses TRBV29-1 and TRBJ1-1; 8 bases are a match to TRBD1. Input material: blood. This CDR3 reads CSVPTGAKNTEAFF. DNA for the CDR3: TGCAGCGTCCCGACAGGGGCGAAGAACACTGAAGCTTTCTTT.